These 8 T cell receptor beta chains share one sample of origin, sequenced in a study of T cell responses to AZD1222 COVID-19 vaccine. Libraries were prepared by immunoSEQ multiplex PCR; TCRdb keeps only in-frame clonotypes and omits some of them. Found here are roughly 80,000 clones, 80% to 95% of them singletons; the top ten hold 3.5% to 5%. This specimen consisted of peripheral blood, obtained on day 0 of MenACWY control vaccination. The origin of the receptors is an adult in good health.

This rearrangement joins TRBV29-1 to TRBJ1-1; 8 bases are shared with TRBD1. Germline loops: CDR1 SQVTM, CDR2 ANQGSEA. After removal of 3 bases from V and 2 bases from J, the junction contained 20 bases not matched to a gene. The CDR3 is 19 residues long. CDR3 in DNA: TGCAGCGTTGAGGGAGACCCACGGGGGACAGGCGATCTTAACACTGAAGCTTTCTTT. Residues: CSVEGDPRGTGDLNTEAFF.

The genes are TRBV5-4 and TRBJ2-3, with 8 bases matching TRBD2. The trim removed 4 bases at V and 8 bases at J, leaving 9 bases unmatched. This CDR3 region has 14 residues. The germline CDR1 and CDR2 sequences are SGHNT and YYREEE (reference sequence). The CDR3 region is CASSLRQSGGTQYF. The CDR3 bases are TGTGCCAGCAGCCTCCGGCAAAGCGGGGGTACGCAGTATTTT.

The CDR3 reads CASSVPGQGSYEQYF. CDR3 bases: TGTGCCAGTAGTGTCCCGGGACAGGGTTCCTACGAGCAGTACTTC. The chain joins TRBV19 to TRBJ2-7; 9 nucleotides agree with TRBD1. Germline V gene data show CDR1 as LNHDA and CDR2 as SQIVND (reference sequence). V was pared by 5 bases and J by 1 base, with 6 bases of the junction left unmatched. The CDR3 sequence is 15 residues long. Together with reference TRBV19 and TRBJ2-7, the CDR3 gives the full variable domain: DGGITQSPKYLFRKEGQNVTLSCEQNLNHDAMYWYRQDPGQGLRLIYYSQIVNDFQKGDIAEGYSVSREKKESFPLTVTSAQKNPTAFYLCASSVPGQGSYEQYFGPGTRLTVT.

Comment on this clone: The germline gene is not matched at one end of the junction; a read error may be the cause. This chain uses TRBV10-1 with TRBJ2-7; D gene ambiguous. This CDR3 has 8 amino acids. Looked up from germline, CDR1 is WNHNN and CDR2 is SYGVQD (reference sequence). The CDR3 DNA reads TGCGCCAGCCCTTCGGGCGGCTTC. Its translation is CASPSGGF.

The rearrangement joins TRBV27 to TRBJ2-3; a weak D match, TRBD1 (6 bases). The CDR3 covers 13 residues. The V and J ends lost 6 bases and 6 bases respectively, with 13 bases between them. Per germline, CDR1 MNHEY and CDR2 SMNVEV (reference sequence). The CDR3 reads CASRKQGWDTQYF. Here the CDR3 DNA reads TGTGCCAGCAGGAAACAGGGCTGGGATACGCAGTATTTT.

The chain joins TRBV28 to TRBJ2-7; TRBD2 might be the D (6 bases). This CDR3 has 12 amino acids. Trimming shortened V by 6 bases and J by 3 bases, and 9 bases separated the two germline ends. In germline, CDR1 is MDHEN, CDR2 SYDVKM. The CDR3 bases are TGTGCCAGCAGCGGGACTCTCTACGAGCAGTACTTC. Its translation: CASSGTLYEQYF.

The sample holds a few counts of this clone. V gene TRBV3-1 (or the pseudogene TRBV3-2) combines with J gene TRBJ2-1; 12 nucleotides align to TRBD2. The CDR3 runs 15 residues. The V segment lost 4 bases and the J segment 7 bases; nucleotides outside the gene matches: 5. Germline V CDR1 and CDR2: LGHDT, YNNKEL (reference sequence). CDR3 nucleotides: TGTGCCAGCAGCCCTCTAGCGGGAGGGTGGAATGAGCAGTTCTTC. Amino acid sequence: CASSPLAGGWNEQFF.

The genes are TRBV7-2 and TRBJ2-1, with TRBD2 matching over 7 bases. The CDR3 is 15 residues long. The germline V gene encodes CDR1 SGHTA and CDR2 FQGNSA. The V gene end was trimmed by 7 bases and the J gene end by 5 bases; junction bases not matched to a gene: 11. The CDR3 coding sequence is TGTGCCAGCACCGTAGGGGAGGGCATCCACAATGAGCAGTTCTTC. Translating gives CASTVGEGIHNEQFF.